This TCR beta chain was captured in a study of CD8+CD57+ T cells in acquired aplastic anemia. Overall study context: Mean yield of DNA from sorted CD4+ and CD8+ cells was approximately 3 ug.

This clonotype has at least ten counts. As yet, its antigen is unknown. Genomic DNA, serving as template, underwent TCR beta VDJ and CDR3 profiling. TCRdb re-called the reads through MiXCR, storing one row per CDR3 protein. The sample has 150,000 to 200,000 distinct CDR3 sequences, less than 50% seen once. Study-level results: Patients shared some 29 CD8+ CDR3 sequences with controls.

Sequencing was done on patients that had shown CD8+CD57+ cell expansion by flow cytometry. Each patient had severe acquired aplastic anemia. At the time of blood sampling, patients had not yet received any therapy. The germline gives CDR1 LNHDA, CDR2 SQIVND (reference sequence). Trimming removed 5 bases from V and 0 bases from J, with 17 bases in between. This CDR3 is built from 17 residues. The sequence derives from a human donor with aplastic anemia. The sample taken for sequencing was sorted CD4+, CD8+, or CD8+CD57+ T cells (not recorded which) from PBMCs. V is TRBV19 and J is TRBJ1-5; TRBD1 is a possible D gene (6 bases). In DNA form, the CDR3 reads TGTGCCAGTAGTTCCGGATGGACAGTAAATAGCAATCAGCCCCAGCATTTT. Its translation is CASSSGWTVNSNQPQHF. The entire variable domain, with the rest obtained from reference TRBV19 and TRBJ1-5, is as follows: DGGITQSPKYLFRKEGQNVTLSCEQNLNHDAMYWYRQDPGQGLRLIYYSQIVNDFQKGDIAEGYSVSREKKESFPLTVTSAQKNPTAFYLCASSSGWTVNSNQPQHFGDGTRLSIL.